The 26 T cell receptor beta chains below were found in one sample sequenced in a study of T cell responses to AZD1222 COVID-19 vaccine. Generated by immunoSEQ multiplex PCR, the TCRdb table keeps only in-frame clones and is missing some. This table has roughly 140,000 clones, more than 80% appearing once. This material consisted of peripheral blood, taken on day 0 of AZD1222 vaccination. These receptor sequences come from an adult in good health.

The V and J genes are TRBV12-5 and TRBJ2-7; 10 bases agree with TRBD1. Per the germline V gene, CDR1 is LGHNT and CDR2 is FRNRAP. V dropped 2 bases and J dropped 5; count of bases not matched to a gene: 9. This CDR3 has 16 residues. The CDR3 sequence is CASGLTPGQGRHEQYF. The CDR3 nucleotides read TGTGCTAGTGGTTTGACACCGGGACAGGGGCGCCACGAGCAGTACTTC.

V is TRBV5-6 and J is TRBJ1-1, with TRBD1 matching 7 bases. The CDR3 extends over 16 amino acids. The germline V gene encodes CDR1 SGHDT and CDR2 YYEEEE. The V segment lost 4 bases and the J segment 1 base; nucleotides outside the gene matches: 10. DNA of the CDR3: TGTGCCAGCAGCCCGAGACAGGGAAAGGGGAACACTGAAGCTTTCTTT. Protein: CASSPRQGKGNTEAFF.

The V call is TRBV13, the J call TRBJ2-1; the match to TRBD2 covers 9 bases. The CDR3 length is 15 residues. J lost 6 bases, V lost 5 bases, and 8 bases had no gene match. Per the germline V gene, CDR1 is PRHDT and CDR2 is FYEKMQ (reference sequence). CDR3: CASSPPREGGNEQFF. CDR3 DNA: TGTGCCAGCAGCCCTCCGCGGGAGGGCGGCAATGAGCAGTTCTTC.

J is TRBJ2-1 and V is TRBV6-5; 12 nucleotides line up with TRBD2. Germline V CDR1 and CDR2: MNHEY, SVGAGI. J was trimmed by 4 bases and V by 7 bases; bases with no gene match: 5. CDR3 size: 15 residues. CDR3 sequence: CASITTSGGYNEQFF. The CDR3 DNA is TGTGCCAGCATTACGACTAGCGGGGGTTACAATGAGCAGTTCTTC.

The chain joins TRBV19 to TRBJ2-7, with TRBD1 identical over 11 bases. With V trimmed by 5 bases and J by 3 bases, 12 bases remained unmatched. The CDR3 length is 17 residues. The germline V gene has CDR1 LNHDA and CDR2 SQIVND (reference sequence). The DNA for the CDR3 is TGTGCCAGTAGTCCGCAAACCTCCGGGACAGGGGGCTACGAGCAGTACTTC. This translates into CASSPQTSGTGGYEQYF.

The chain combines TRBV18 with TRBJ1-1, with 7 positions matching TRBD1. The V gene's germline CDR1 is KGHSH and CDR2 LQKENI. V lost 3 bases, J lost 3 bases, and 10 bases stayed unmatched. The CDR3 consists of 16 residues. The CDR3 loop reads CASSPGTVARDTEAFF. CDR3 in DNA: TGTGCCAGCTCACCCGGGACAGTCGCTCGGGACACTGAAGCTTTCTTT.

The count of this clone is one. The V and J genes are TRBV19 and TRBJ1-5; D perhaps matches TRBD1 (5 bases). The V end lost 0 bases, the J end lost 5 bases, and 14 bases lay between the germline ends. Germline V CDR1 and CDR2: LNHDA, SQIVND (reference sequence). CDR3 length: 16 amino acids. Here the CDR3 reads CASSIELGTVDQPQHF. The CDR3 nucleotides read TGTGCCAGTAGTATAGAACTCGGGACGGTTGATCAGCCCCAGCATTTT.

The genes are TRBV2 and TRBJ2-5, with a possible D match to TRBD1 (6 bases). CDR3 length: 17 amino acids. V was pared by 3 bases and J by 3 bases, with 20 bases between. Germline-derived CDR1 and CDR2 are SNHLY and FYNNEI. CDR3 residues: CASSDPTQTGKKETQYF. The DNA for the CDR3 is TGTGCCAGCAGTGATCCCACCCAGACAGGAAAGAAAGAGACCCAGTACTTC.

J is TRBJ1-4 and V is TRBV2, with 7 nucleotides matching TRBD1. The CDR3 length is 14 residues. J lost 7 bases, V lost 5 bases, and 7 bases had no gene match. Germline V gene lookup returns CDR1 SNHLY and CDR2 FYNNEI. The CDR3 coding sequence is TGTGCCAGCAGTTCCCGACAGGGTGGTGAAAAACTGTTTTTT. Amino acid sequence: CASSSRQGGEKLFF.

J is TRBJ2-3 and V is TRBV27; D may match TRBD1 or TRBD2 (6 bases each). This CDR3 is 15 amino acids long. Deletions cut 7 bases from V and 2 bases from J, with 16 bases between. The germline CDR1 and CDR2 sequences are MNHEY and SMNVEV (reference sequence). CDR3: CASKVLGGTTDTQYF. Here the CDR3 DNA reads TGTGCCAGCAAGGTATTGGGGGGCACCACAGATACGCAGTATTTT.

The chain uses TRBV2 and TRBJ2-7; either TRBD1 or TRBD2 may supply D (6 bases each). The CDR3 sequence is 18 residues long. Germline V CDR1 and CDR2: SNHLY, FYNNEI. Trimming took off 4 bases at V and 3 bases at J, with 25 bases between the two ends. This CDR3 is CASSGRGPRKDSVYEQYF. The CDR3 nucleotides are TGTGCCAGCAGTGGGAGGGGACCCCGAAAGGACAGTGTCTACGAGCAGTACTTC.

V is TRBV25-1 and J is TRBJ2-5; the match to TRBD2 covers 8 bases. Germline CDR1 reads MGHDK; CDR2 reads SYGVNS. The length of the CDR3 is 15 residues. Losses at the gene ends were 7 bases for V and 2 bases for J; bases not matched to a gene: 9. This CDR3 reads CASTEGGGPQETQYF. CDR3 DNA sequence: TGTGCCAGCACCGAAGGCGGGGGGCCGCAAGAGACCCAGTACTTC. Based on the CDR3 plus reference TRBV25-1 and TRBJ2-5, the full variable domain is EADIYQTPRYLVIGTGKKITLECSQTMGHDKMYWYQQDPGMELHLIHYSYGVNSTEKGDLSSESTVSRIRTEHFPLTLESARPSHTSQYLCASTEGGGPQETQYFGPGTRLLVL.

This chain uses TRBV11-2 with TRBJ2-7; D possibly uses TRBD1 or TRBD2 (5 bases each). Trimming took 5 bases from V and 3 from J, leaving 14 bases between them. This CDR3 spans 14 amino acids. Germline CDR1 reads SGHAT; CDR2 reads FQNNGV. DNA of the CDR3: TGTGCCAGCAGCGCCGGGACGGGTTTCTACGAGCAGTACTTC. Translated, it gives CASSAGTGFYEQYF.

The V gene is TRBV30, the J gene TRBJ1-2; D gene unclear. From germline, CDR1 is GTSNPN and CDR2 SVGIG (reference sequence). Trimming removed 2 bases from V and 7 bases from J, with 17 bases in between. This CDR3 spans 14 amino acids. The CDR3 bases are TGTGCCTGGAGTTTTTGGGGAGGGTCGCTTGGCTACACCTTC. Amino acids: CAWSFWGGSLGYTF.

The genes are TRBV28 and TRBJ2-5; 8 bases match TRBD1. V dropped 7 bases and J dropped 4; count of bases not matched to a gene: 8. The CDR3 extends over 14 amino acids. Germline CDR1 is MDHEN and CDR2 is SYDVKM. The CDR3 sequence: CASTLIQGGETQYF. CDR3 nucleotides: TGTGCCAGCACCCTGATACAGGGGGGAGAGACCCAGTACTTC.

The chain combines TRBV19 with TRBJ2-7; 8 bases agree with TRBD2. The CDR3 has 16 amino acids. Per the germline V gene, CDR1 is LNHDA and CDR2 is SQIVND (reference sequence). V lost 8 bases to trimming and J lost 0 bases; unmatched junction nucleotides: 12. CDR3 protein: CASGGRKRGSSYEQYF. Here the CDR3 DNA reads TGTGCCAGTGGGGGAAGGAAGCGGGGGAGCTCCTACGAGCAGTACTTC. Together with reference TRBV19 and TRBJ2-7, the CDR3 gives the full variable domain: DGGITQSPKYLFRKEGQNVTLSCEQNLNHDAMYWYRQDPGQGLRLIYYSQIVNDFQKGDIAEGYSVSREKKESFPLTVTSAQKNPTAFYLCASGGRKRGSSYEQYFGPGTRLTVT.

This clone came up once. This chain connects TRBV10-2 to TRBJ2-7; the match to TRBD2 covers 16 bases. This CDR3 is built from 17 residues. The ends lost 2 bases at V and 7 bases at J; junction bases unmatched: 8. Germline V gene lookup returns CDR1 WSHSY and CDR2 SAAADI. As DNA, the CDR3 is TGCGCCAGCAGTGAGCCGCCGGGACTAGCGGGAGGGCGGGAGCAGTACTTC. Translated: CASSEPPGLAGGREQYF.

The chain combines TRBV6-4 with TRBJ2-1, with 8 bases identical to TRBD2. The CDR3 totals 16 residues. J gave up 8 bases and V 2 bases, and 11 bases lay outside the gene matches. Germline CDR1 MRHNA, CDR2 SNTAGT. The CDR3 region is CASSDGKRGSFDEQFF. CDR3 bases: TGTGCCAGCAGTGACGGAAAGCGGGGGAGCTTCGATGAGCAGTTCTTC.

This clone has only a few counts. The genes are TRBV2 and TRBJ1-5; tentatively, D is TRBD1 (5 bases). V lost 6 bases and J 5 bases, leaving 8 bases between the germline ends. The CDR3 length is 12 residues. The germline CDR1 and CDR2 sequences are SNHLY and FYNNEI. CDR3 sequence: CASRRGDQPQHF. The CDR3 DNA sequence: TGTGCCAGCAGACGGGGGGATCAGCCCCAGCATTTT.

The chain recombines TRBV3-1 (or the pseudogene TRBV3-2) with TRBJ2-1; D is perhaps TRBD2 (5 bases). Germline values: CDR1 LGHDT, CDR2 YNNKEL (reference sequence). V dropped 0 bases and J dropped 7 bases, with 13 bases sitting between them. The CDR3 loop spans 15 amino acids. CDR3 sequence (DNA): TGTGCCAGCAGCCAAGATCTATCGGGGTGGAATGAGCAGTTCTTC. Translating it yields CASSQDLSGWNEQFF.

The V and J genes are TRBV6-4 and TRBJ2-1; D unresolved. The germline gives CDR1 MRHNA, CDR2 SNTAGT. Trimming shortened V by 5 bases and J by 6 bases, and 11 bases separated the two germline ends. The CDR3 covers 13 residues. The CDR3 bases are TGTGCCAGCAGTCTAGGTAGGGTCAATGAGCAGTTCTTC. It specifies CASSLGRVNEQFF.

V and J are TRBV5-4 and TRBJ2-7; D perhaps matches TRBD1 (5 bases). Germline V lookup: CDR1 SGHNT, CDR2 YYREEE (reference sequence). The length of the CDR3 is 13 residues. V was shortened by 4 bases and J by 2 bases, with 10 bases between the two germline ends. The chain's CDR3 is CASSPDRAYEQYF. The CDR3 DNA reads TGTGCCAGCAGCCCAGACAGAGCCTACGAGCAGTACTTC.

This clone was detected only once. This sequence joins TRBV27 and TRBJ1-1, with D uncertain. CDR1 and CDR2 (germline): MNHEY, SMNVEV (reference sequence). The V gene lost 0 bases and the J gene lost 0 bases, with 5 bases spanning the gap. The CDR3 has 14 amino acids. CDR3 residues: CASSLSGMNTEAFF. In nucleotides, the CDR3 is TGTGCCAGCAGTTTATCGGGCATGAACACTGAAGCTTTCTTT.

The chain has TRBV4-1 and TRBJ1-1; 7 positions match TRBD1. This CDR3 is built from 17 residues. Germline V CDR1 and CDR2: MGHRA, YSYEKL. The V and J ends lost 0 bases and 3 bases, in that order; junction bases with no gene match: 10. The CDR3 DNA follows: TGCGCCAGCAGCCAAGATATAGAAGGGGGCTGGGACACTGAAGCTTTCTTT. Protein sequence: CASSQDIEGGWDTEAFF.

V is TRBV6-1 and J is TRBJ2-7; possibly TRBD1 for D (5 bases). The CDR3 length is 15 residues. Looked up from germline, CDR1 is MNHNS and CDR2 is SASEGT. V was pared by 2 bases and J by 2 bases, with 13 bases between. The DNA of the CDR3 is TGTGCCAGCAGTGAATCGCTGACAGCAACCTACGAGCAGTACTTC. Its translation: CASSESLTATYEQYF.

This clone has only one observation. The genes are TRBV18 and TRBJ2-3, with D possibly matching TRBD1 (6 bases). The CDR3 is 19 amino acids. The V end lost 2 bases, the J end lost 6 bases, and 27 bases lay between the germline ends. Germline loops: CDR1 KGHSH, CDR2 LQKENI. The DNA of the CDR3 is TGTGCCAGCTCACCAAGGGCAGGGGCTACTTTGCCACCAGGCGATACGCAGTATTTT. It translates to CASSPRAGATLPPGDTQYF. Looking up the rest from reference TRBV18 and TRBJ2-3 gives the full variable domain: NAGVMQNPRHLVRRRGQEARLRCSPMKGHSHVYWYRQLPEEGLKFMVYLQKENIIDESGMPKERFSAEFPKEGPSILRIQQVVRGDSAAYFCASSPRAGATLPPGDTQYFGPGTRLTVL.